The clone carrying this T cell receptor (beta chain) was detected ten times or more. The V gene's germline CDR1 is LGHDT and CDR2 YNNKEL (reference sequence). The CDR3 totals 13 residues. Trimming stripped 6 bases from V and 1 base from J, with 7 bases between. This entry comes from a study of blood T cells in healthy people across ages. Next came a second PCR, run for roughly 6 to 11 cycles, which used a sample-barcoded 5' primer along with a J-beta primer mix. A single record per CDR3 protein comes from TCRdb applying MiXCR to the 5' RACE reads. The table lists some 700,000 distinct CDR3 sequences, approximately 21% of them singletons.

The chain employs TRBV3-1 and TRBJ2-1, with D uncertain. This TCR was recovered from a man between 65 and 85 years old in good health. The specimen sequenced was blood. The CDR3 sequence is CASRDQSYNEQFF. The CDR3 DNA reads TGTGCCAGCAGGGACCAGTCCTACAATGAGCAGTTCTTC.